This is a list of T cell receptor beta chains from one sample in a study of cytomegalovirus exposure and HLA in healthy donors. Sequenced by immunoSEQ multiplex PCR; TCRdb stores in-frame clones only, minus some. Of 90,000 to 130,000 clones in the sample, nearly 80% were seen once. Sequencing was carried out using PBMCs. The origin of the receptors is a woman between 25 and 40 years old in good health and CMV-seronegative. Each CDR3 is given with its conserved first and last residue.

j_gene	v_gene	CDR3aa
TRBJ2-2	TRBV10-2	CASRPSGANTGELFF
TRBJ2-1	TRBV28	CASSLAGGPYNEQFF
TRBJ1-4	TRBV7-4	CASSWGRTGTAGGATNEKLFF
TRBJ2-7	TRBV25-1	CASSGQYEQYF
TRBJ2-7	TRBV29-1	CSVEASYEQYF
TRBJ2-7	TRBV30	CAMDVLAGSYEQYF
TRBJ1-5	TRBV7-9	CASSESHSNQPQHF
TRBJ1-2	TRBV5-4	CASTETGTNYGYTF
TRBJ2-5	TRBV9	CASSVALDREETQYF
TRBJ1-1	TRBV5-1	CASRADRGNLNTEAFF
TRBJ2-1	TRBV4-2	CASSQARDRGNEQFF
TRBJ2-1	TRBV10-3	CAISTSGSSYNEQFF
TRBJ2-1	TRBV7-2	CASSLGLAGGHNEQFF
TRBJ2-2	TRBV28	CASSLTIGNTGELFF
TRBJ1-1	TRBV5-1	CASSLEAAGGAFF
TRBJ1-5	TRBV7-2	CASSLETAVSNQPQHF
TRBJ1-4	TRBV18	CASSPTGVVTNEKLFF
TRBJ1-1	TRBV11-2	CASSTWDRGRYTEAFF
TRBJ1-2	TRBV11-1	CASSSDRGSGGYTF
TRBJ2-2	TRBV7-6	CASSPQISLAGGFTGELFF
TRBJ2-1	TRBV4-3	CASSTGTSGGAMVEQFF
TRBJ1-1	TRBV27	CASSNILLTEAFF
TRBJ2-3	TRBV5-6	CASSLSSDTQYF
TRBJ2-2	TRBV4-3	CASSQEGGQGFTGELFF
TRBJ1-4	TRBV5-1	CASSRTANNEKLFF
TRBJ1-2	TRBV30	CAWSSGGYGYTF
TRBJ2-7	TRBV28	CASSLLYETYEQYF
TRBJ2-7	TRBV29-1	CSVEVAEISYEQYF
TRBJ2-7	TRBV6-1	CASKLVLSYEQYF